These 31 T cell receptor beta chains originate from one sample sequenced in a study of T cells after yellow fever vaccination. One entry per CDR3 protein, called by TCRdb with MiXCR from the 5' RACE reads. The table lists about 370,000 distinct CDR3 sequences, around a tenth of them singletons. Sequences were derived from PBMCs, sampled on the day of the first yellow fever vaccination. All receptors come from a man aged 18 to 35 who received the YFV17D yellow fever vaccine.

The chain is built from TRBV2 and TRBJ2-3, with 9 positions matching TRBD2. CDR1 and CDR2 (germline): SNHLY, FYNNEI. V lost 6 bases and J lost 3; bases outside the gene matches: 10. The CDR3 loop spans 16 amino acids. The chain's CDR3 is CASSARSGGVTDTQYF. CDR3 in DNA: TGTGCCAGCAGCGCCCGTAGCGGGGGCGTGACAGATACGCAGTATTTT.

This clonotype was seen more than once but under ten times. The chain carries TRBV5-1 and TRBJ2-1; tentatively, D is TRBD1 (6 bases). CDR3 length equals 13 residues. V lost 2 bases to trimming and J lost 6 bases, with 9 bases between them. Germline V lookup: CDR1 SGHRS, CDR2 YFSETQ. CDR3 DNA: TGCGCCAGCAGCTTCACAGGGTTCAATGAGCAGTTCTTC. It specifies CASSFTGFNEQFF.

This clonotype was seen more than once but under ten times. The J gene is TRBJ2-1, the V gene TRBV4-1, with TRBD2 matching 9 bases. Per the germline V gene, CDR1 is MGHRA and CDR2 is YSYEKL. Trimming took 2 bases from V and 4 from J; bases not matched to a gene: 12. The CDR3 spans 18 residues. CDR3 amino acids: CASSQLTLKRGDYNEQFF. In nucleotides, the CDR3 is TGCGCCAGCAGCCAATTAACTCTCAAGCGGGGGGATTACAATGAGCAGTTCTTC.

The V gene is TRBV24-1, the J gene TRBJ2-3; the match to TRBD1 covers 12 bases. This CDR3 has 15 amino acids. After removal of 2 bases from V and 6 bases from J, the junction contained 2 bases not matched to a gene. Germline lookup yields CDR1 KGHDR and CDR2 SFDVKD. The CDR3 reads CATSDWGQGADTQYF. The DNA for the CDR3 is TGTGCCACCAGTGATTGGGGACAGGGGGCCGATACGCAGTATTTT.

The gene calls are TRBV20-1 and TRBJ1-1, with D possibly being TRBD1 (5 bases). Looked up from germline, CDR1 is DFQATT and CDR2 is SNEGSKA (reference sequence). V was trimmed by 2 bases and J by 4 bases, leaving 14 bases between them. The CDR3 covers 14 residues. The CDR3 coding sequence is TGCAGTGCTAGAAGTGGCGGGGGGGGCACTGAAGCTTTCTTT. The encoded protein is CSARSGGGGTEAFF.

The chain is built from TRBV5-1 and TRBJ1-5, with a tentative D call TRBD1 (5 bases). V lost 0 bases, J lost 6 bases, and 13 bases lay in between. This CDR3 contains 15 residues. Looked up from germline, CDR1 is SGHRS and CDR2 is YFSETQ. The chain's CDR3 is CASSLGQGAAQPQHF. The DNA of the CDR3 is TGCGCCAGCAGCTTGGGGCAGGGTGCTGCTCAGCCCCAGCATTTT.

This clonotype was detected only a few times. V gene TRBV9 combines with J gene TRBJ1-3; D remains ambiguous. The CDR3 has 14 amino acids. The V end was cut by 0 bases, the J end by 4 bases, with 8 bases between. CDR1 and CDR2 (germline): SGDLS, YYNGEE. Here the CDR3 DNA reads TGTGCCAGCAGCGTAGGTCAGGCCGGAAACACCATATATTTT. It is translated as CASSVGQAGNTIYF. The full variable domain, completed using reference TRBV9 and TRBJ1-3, is DSGVTQTPKHLITATGQRVTLRCSPRSGDLSVYWYQQSLDQGLQFLIQYYNGEERAKGNILERFSAQQFPDLHSELNLSSLELGDSALYFCASSVGQAGNTIYFGEGSWLTVV.

The rearrangement links TRBV5-1 to TRBJ2-5; 10 positions match TRBD1. This CDR3 has 15 residues. The junction had 4 bases not matched to a gene; V was cut back by 2 bases and J by 3 bases. CDR1 and CDR2 from the germline V gene are SGHRS and YFSETQ. The CDR3 DNA is TGCGCCAGCAGCTTAGTGACAGGGGGCGAAGAGACCCAGTACTTC. Protein product: CASSLVTGGEETQYF.

There are a few counts of this clonotype. The chain has TRBV5-1 and TRBJ2-7; D possibly matches TRBD1 or TRBD2 (5 bases each). The CDR3 runs 14 residues. Trimming cost V 3 bases and J 4 bases, with 14 bases left between them. Germline V gene data show CDR1 as SGHRS and CDR2 as YFSETQ. The CDR3 coding sequence is TGCGCCAGCAGCTCCGGAATTGGGGGATACGAGCAGTACTTC. Its protein product is CASSSGIGGYEQYF.

This clonotype was observed a few times. This chain joins TRBV6-5 and TRBJ1-5, with D possibly TRBD1 on 5 matching bases. Germline V gives CDR1 MNHEY, CDR2 SVGAGI. V dropped 5 bases and J dropped 3 bases, with 14 bases sitting between them. This CDR3 spans 15 amino acids. CDR3 sequence (DNA): TGTGCCAGCAGTAACCGGGACCCACACAATCAGCCCCAGCATTTT. This sequence encodes CASSNRDPHNQPQHF.

This clonotype was observed many times. This rearrangement joins TRBV7-2 to TRBJ1-6, with D uncertain. Germline V gene sequence: CDR1 SGHTA, CDR2 FQGNSA. The CDR3 length is 16 residues. The V end was cut by 4 bases, the J end by 9 bases, with 19 bases between. Here the CDR3 DNA reads TGTGCCAGCAGCTCCCCTCGGGGAGGGAAAGGTTCACCCCTCCACTTT. This sequence encodes CASSSPRGGKGSPLHF.

This clonotype was picked up a small number of times. The chain recombines TRBV12-3 or TRBV12-4 with TRBJ2-1, with unresolved D. The CDR3 sequence is 12 residues long. Trimming cost V 5 bases and J 10 bases, with 12 bases left between them. The CDR3 is CASSTRTGEQFF. The CDR3 DNA reads TGTGCCAGCAGTACCCGGACCGGCGAGCAGTTCTTC.

In its sample, this clonotype was seen a few times. V and J are TRBV7-9 and TRBJ2-7, with TRBD2 identical over 7 bases. The junction had 3 bases not matched to a gene; V was cut back by 3 bases and J by 1 base. This CDR3 region has 14 residues. Germline assignment: CDR1 SEHNR and CDR2 FQNEAQ (reference sequence). In nucleotides, the CDR3 is TGTGCCAGCAGCTTCGGGGGGACTTCCTACGAGCAGTACGTC. Residues: CASSFGGTSYEQYV.

This chain uses TRBV6-2 or TRBV6-3 with TRBJ2-1, with D possibly being TRBD1 or TRBD2 (5 bases each). The CDR3 consists of 14 residues. Germline V gives CDR1 MNHEY, CDR2 SVGEGT. V lost 7 bases to trimming and J lost 5 bases, with 15 bases between them. In DNA form, the CDR3 reads TGTGCCAGCACTCCCCGTGGGGACCACAATGAGCAGTTCTTC. It codes for CASTPRGDHNEQFF.

A few counts support this clonotype. The chain is built from TRBV4-1 and TRBJ2-1; D might be TRBD1 (6 bases). V was shortened by 4 bases and J by 10 bases, with 8 bases between the two germline ends. The CDR3 runs 11 residues. CDR1 and CDR2 from the germline V gene are MGHRA and YSYEKL. DNA for the CDR3: TGCGCCAGCAGCCGCGGACAGGAGCAGTTCTTC. Translating gives CASSRGQEQFF.

This clonotype was found a few times. The CDR3 sequence: CASGRTNPYEQYF. In DNA, the CDR3 is TGTGCCAGCGGCAGGACGAATCCCTACGAGCAGTACTTC. V and J are TRBV6-1 and TRBJ2-7; the D is unclear. There are 13 residues in the CDR3. Germline-derived CDR1 and CDR2 are MNHNS and SASEGT. V shed 8 bases and J shed 2 bases, with 13 bases lying between them.

The table lists this clonotype with a few counts. The CDR3 protein is CASSSRQGPGELFF. In DNA, the CDR3 is TGTGCCAGCAGCTCGAGACAGGGCCCCGGGGAGCTGTTTTTT. V usage is TRBV5-8 and J usage is TRBJ2-2; 7 bases are a match to TRBD1. The V and J ends lost 3 bases and 6 bases, in that order; junction bases with no gene match: 5. The CDR3 runs 14 residues. Germline V lookup: CDR1 SGHTS, CDR2 YDEGEE. Looking up the rest from reference TRBV5-8 and TRBJ2-2 gives the full variable domain: EAGVTQSPTHLIKTRGQQATLRCSPISGHTSVYWYQQALGLGLQFLLWYDEGEERNRGNFPPRFSGRQFPNYSSELNVNALELEDSALYLCASSSRQGPGELFFGEGSRLTVL.

In its sample, this clonotype was seen many times. The chain is built from TRBV7-2 and TRBJ2-7, with D possibly matching TRBD2 (6 bases). CDR3 length: 14 amino acids. Germline CDR1 SGHTA, CDR2 FQGNSA. V dropped 4 bases and J dropped 3 bases, with 13 bases sitting between them. This CDR3 reads CASSSPGLLYEQYF. CDR3 nucleotide sequence: TGTGCCAGCAGCTCCCCGGGACTCCTCTACGAGCAGTACTTC.

V gene TRBV7-2 combines with J gene TRBJ2-5; possibly TRBD2 for D (6 bases). CDR1 is SGHTA, CDR2 FQGNSA, per germline. V was cut by 2 bases and J by 5 bases, with 15 bases left in between. This CDR3 comprises 15 residues. The CDR3 sequence: CASSLSLRGGETQYF. CDR3 sequence (DNA): TGTGCCAGCAGCTTAAGTTTGCGGGGTGGGGAGACCCAGTACTTC.

This clonotype has at least ten counts. The V call is TRBV7-8, the J call TRBJ2-3, with D perhaps matching TRBD2 (6 bases). The CDR3 has 15 residues. Germline assignment: CDR1 SGHVS and CDR2 FQNEAQ. The V and J ends lost 4 bases and 5 bases respectively, with 16 bases between them. The CDR3 region is CASSSQALGGDTQYF. CDR3 DNA sequence: TGTGCCAGCAGCTCGCAGGCGCTGGGGGGAGATACGCAGTATTTT.

DNA for the CDR3: TGTGCCTGGAGTGTTGGCCTGGGATACGAGCAGTACTTC. Its translation: CAWSVGLGYEQYF. The chain combines TRBV30 with TRBJ2-7; D call uncertain. Trimming removed 0 bases from V and 4 bases from J, with 10 bases in between. The CDR3 length is 13 residues. Germline V gene data show CDR1 as GTSNPN and CDR2 as SVGIG (reference sequence).

The rearrangement joins TRBV6-5 to TRBJ1-4; tentatively, D is TRBD1 (5 bases). Germline V lookup: CDR1 MNHEY, CDR2 SVGAGI. This CDR3 has 16 residues. The V end lost 4 bases, the J end lost 7 bases, and 19 bases lay between the germline ends. In nucleotides, the CDR3 is TGTGCCAGCAGTTGGGGGGATAATTTGGGAGGTGAAAAACTGTTTTTT. Translation: CASSWGDNLGGEKLFF.

This clonotype was seen only a few times. One junction end disagrees with the germline gene, perhaps due to a read error. This rearrangement joins TRBV7-7 to TRBJ2-3, with 9 bases lining up with TRBD2. CDR1 is SSHAT, CDR2 FNYEAQ, per germline (reference sequence). The CDR3 has 16 residues. CDR3 DNA sequence: TGTGCTAGCAGCTTATTGGGGAGCGGGGGGTCGGATACGCAGTATTTT. Translating gives CASSLLGSGGSDTQYF.

V usage is TRBV12-3 or TRBV12-4 and J usage is TRBJ2-1; 11 bases line up with TRBD2. This CDR3 spans 15 amino acids. V lost 2 bases and J lost 6; bases outside the gene matches: 3. CDR3 sequence reads: CASSLRLAGPNEQFF. In DNA, the CDR3 is TGTGCCAGCAGTTTACGACTAGCGGGGCCCAATGAGCAGTTCTTC.

This clonotype has a count of ten or more. The chain employs TRBV3-1 and TRBJ1-1; tentative D call: TRBD1 (5 bases). CDR3 length: 14 amino acids. V lost 1 base and J 1 base, leaving 7 bases between the germline ends. Germline values: CDR1 LGHDT, CDR2 YNNKEL (reference sequence). The CDR3 nucleotides are TGTGCCAGCAGCCAAGGAGGGGAGAACACTGAAGCTTTCTTT. It is translated as CASSQGGENTEAFF. Full variable domain (remainder filled in from reference TRBV3-1 and TRBJ1-1): DTAVSQTPKYLVTQMGNDKSIKCEQNLGHDTMYWYKQDSKKFLKIMFSYNNKELIINETVPNRFSPKSPDKAHLNLHINSLELGDSAVYFCASSQGGENTEAFFGQGTRLTVV.

This clonotype was seen more than once but under ten times. The genes are TRBV28 and TRBJ2-4, with TRBD1 identical over 8 bases. The CDR3 has 18 residues. V shed 3 bases, J shed 1 base, and the junction held 11 bases outside the gene matches. Germline V gene sequence: CDR1 MDHEN, CDR2 SYDVKM. The CDR3 nucleotides read TGTGCCAGCAGTTTTCGGACAGGGCGGGTCCTTGCCAAAAACATTCAGTACTTC. Encoded protein: CASSFRTGRVLAKNIQYF. Based on the CDR3 plus reference TRBV28 and TRBJ2-4, the full variable domain is DVKVTQSSRYLVKRTGEKVFLECVQDMDHENMFWYRQDPGLGLRLIYFSYDVKMKEKGDIPEGYSVSREKKERFSLILESASTNQTSMYLCASSFRTGRVLAKNIQYFGAGTRLSVL.

This clonotype was picked up a small number of times. The chain employs TRBV7-9 and TRBJ2-1; D remains unclear. Germline V gene data show CDR1 as SEHNR and CDR2 as FQNEAQ (reference sequence). The length of the CDR3 is 13 residues. Trimming pared 2 bases from V and 12 bases from J, leaving 14 bases between. CDR3 residues: CASSLPGLLRQFF. CDR3 DNA sequence: TGTGCCAGCAGCTTACCGGGTTTGTTGCGGCAGTTCTTC.

Written as DNA, the CDR3 is TGTGCCAGCAGTTACTCGTACAGATCAGATACGCAGTATTTT. This codes for CASSYSYRSDTQYF. The chain combines TRBV6-2 or TRBV6-3 with TRBJ2-3, with no clear D. Germline V gives CDR1 MNHEY, CDR2 SVGEGT. The CDR3 runs to 14 residues. V was pared by 0 bases and J by 4 bases, with 8 bases between.

This clonotype has a handful of counts. This rearrangement joins TRBV4-3 to TRBJ2-3, with 12 bases matching TRBD2. The CDR3 has 17 amino acids. V trimming: 1 base; J trimming: 3 bases; junction bases outside the gene matches: 5. The germline CDR1 and CDR2 sequences are LGHNA and YSLEER. The CDR3 DNA sequence: TGCGCCAGCAGCCAAGGAGCTAGCGGGGGGGCAACAGATACGCAGTATTTT. It translates to CASSQGASGGATDTQYF.

This chain links TRBV11-2 with TRBJ2-5, with D possibly matching TRBD2 (6 bases). The germline V gene encodes CDR1 SGHAT and CDR2 FQNNGV. V lost 1 base and J 0 bases, leaving 12 bases between the germline ends. CDR3 length equals 16 residues. DNA of the CDR3: TGTGCCAGCAGCTTAGGGTCTAGCGCTTACCAAGAGACCCAGTACTTC. Its translation: CASSLGSSAYQETQYF.

This clonotype was observed at least ten times. In DNA form, the CDR3 reads TGCGCCAGCAGCCCCCGAGCGGGGGGGCCGAATTTGGGGCAGTTCTTC. As protein: CASSPRAGGPNLGQFF. The rearrangement links TRBV4-1 to TRBJ2-1; 10 nucleotides match TRBD2. V trimming: 4 bases; J trimming: 12 bases; junction bases outside the gene matches: 15. The length of the CDR3 is 16 residues. Germline-derived CDR1 and CDR2 are MGHRA and YSYEKL.